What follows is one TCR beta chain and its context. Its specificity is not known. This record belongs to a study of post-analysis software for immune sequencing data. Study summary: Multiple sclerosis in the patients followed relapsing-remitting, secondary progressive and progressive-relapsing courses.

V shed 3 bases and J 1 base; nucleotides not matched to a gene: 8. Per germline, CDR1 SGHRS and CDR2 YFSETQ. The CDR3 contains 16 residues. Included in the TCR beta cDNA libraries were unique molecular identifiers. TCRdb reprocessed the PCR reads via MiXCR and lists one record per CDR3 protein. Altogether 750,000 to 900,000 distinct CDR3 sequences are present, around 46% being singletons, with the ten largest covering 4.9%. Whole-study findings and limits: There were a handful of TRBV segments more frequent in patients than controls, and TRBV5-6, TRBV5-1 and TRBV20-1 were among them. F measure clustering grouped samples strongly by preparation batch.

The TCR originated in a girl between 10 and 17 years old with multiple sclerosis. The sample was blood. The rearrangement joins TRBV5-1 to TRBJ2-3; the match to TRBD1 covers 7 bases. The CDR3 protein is CASSWNRDSRTDTQYF. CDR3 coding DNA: TGCGCCAGCAGCTGGAACCGGGACAGCCGCACAGATACGCAGTATTTT.